Listed below are T cell receptor beta chains from one sample, sequenced in a study of CD8 T cells in ankylosing spondylitis. One entry per CDR3 protein, called by TCRdb with MiXCR from the 5' RACE reads. The sample has just under 350,000 distinct CDR3 sequences, about 15% seen once; the top ten hold roughly 0.99%. Material for sequencing was blood, either unsorted or a sorted T cell fraction (not recorded which). The source of these receptors is a male donor with ankylosing spondylitis or in good health (not recorded which). Both conserved end residues are part of each CDR3. D genes are given only for firm matches. Size values are once, few and many counts, or a class for expanded clones, and some rows have none.

v_gene	j_gene	abundance	d_gene	CDR3aa	CDR3nt
TRBV4-1	TRBJ1-5	NA	NA	CASSHHTTAQPQHF	TGCGCCAGCAGCCATCACACTACTGCCCAGCCCCAGCATTTT
TRBV12-3/TRBV12-4	TRBJ2-7	few	TRBD2	CASSRGEGNEQYF	TGTGCCAGCAGTCGCGGGGAGGGAAACGAGCAGTACTTC
TRBV12-3/TRBV12-4	TRBJ2-3	NA	NA	CASSLSRADTQYF	TGTGCCAGCAGTTTGAGCCGCGCAGATACGCAGTATTTT
TRBV5-1	TRBJ1-1	NA	TRBD1	CASSLGTGQNTEAFF	TGCGCCAGCAGCTTAGGGACAGGCCAGAACACTGAAGCTTTCTTT
TRBV7-6	TRBJ2-7	NA	NA	CASSLEARIHEQYF	TGTGCCAGCAGCTTAGAGGCCAGGATTCACGAGCAGTACTTC
TRBV7-9	TRBJ2-1	few	TRBD2	CASSLNLRGLAGNEQFF	TGTGCCAGCAGCTTAAATTTGAGGGGACTAGCGGGCAATGAGCAGTTCTTC
TRBV19	TRBJ2-3	NA	NA	CASSTFGGTSTDTQYF	TGTGCCAGTAGTACTTTCGGGGGCACTAGCACAGATACGCAGTATTTT
TRBV12-3/TRBV12-4	TRBJ1-1	NA	NA	CASSLQGLDTEAFF	TGTGCCAGCAGTTTACAGGGATTGGACACTGAAGCTTTCTTT
TRBV5-1	TRBJ2-5	few	TRBD1	CASRGQPQETQYF	TGCGCCAGCCGGGGACAGCCTCAAGAGACCCAGTACTTC
TRBV29-1	TRBJ2-7	NA	TRBD1	CSGRTGRYEQYF	TGCAGCGGAAGGACAGGGCGTTACGAGCAGTACTTC
TRBV27	TRBJ1-5	few	NA	CASDGQFSNQPQHF	TGTGCCAGCGATGGACAGTTTAGCAATCAGCCCCAGCATTTT
TRBV7-2	TRBJ1-2	few	TRBD1	CASSYGRDRGSNYGYTF	TGTGCCAGCAGCTACGGAAGGGACAGGGGGTCCAACTATGGCTACACCTTC
TRBV20-1	TRBJ2-1	NA	NA	CSAPGGGGRYNEQFF	TGCAGTGCCCCCGGAGGGGGAGGGAGGTACAATGAGCAGTTCTTC
TRBV20-1	TRBJ2-1	few	NA	CSARDMRVSYNEQFF	TGCAGTGCTAGAGATATGAGAGTTTCCTACAATGAGCAGTTCTTC
TRBV12-3/TRBV12-4	TRBJ2-1	few	TRBD2	CASSTSGSIYEQFF	TGTGCCAGCAGTACTAGCGGGAGTATATATGAGCAGTTCTTC
TRBV5-1	TRBJ2-1	NA	TRBD1	CASSTGQREGNEQFF	TGCGCCAGCAGCACGGGACAGCGCGAGGGGAATGAGCAGTTCTTC
TRBV12-3/TRBV12-4	TRBJ2-1	NA	TRBD2	CASTMGLAGASSYNEQFF	TGTGCCAGCACCATGGGACTAGCGGGGGCTTCCTCCTACAATGAGCAGTTCTTC
TRBV15	TRBJ1-6	NA	NA	CATSSHRTVDNSPHHF	TGTGCCACCAGCAGCCATCGGACAGTTGATAATTCACCCCACCACTTT
TRBV6-2/TRBV6-3	TRBJ2-3	NA	TRBD2	CASVLGAGGLSTDTQYF	TGTGCCAGCGTCCTAGGAGCGGGGGGCCTTAGCACAGATACGCAGTATTTT
TRBV7-2	TRBJ2-4	few	NA	CASSSEAGFNIQYF	TGTGCCAGCAGCTCAGAAGCAGGGTTCAACATTCAGTACTTC
TRBV2	TRBJ1-3	few	NA	CASSEIEGHSGNTIYF	TGTGCCAGCAGTGAGATAGAGGGGCACTCTGGAAACACCATATATTTT
TRBV29-1	TRBJ2-5	few	TRBD2	CSGGLAGFQETQYF	TGCAGCGGGGGACTAGCGGGGTTTCAAGAGACCCAGTACTTC
TRBV5-4	TRBJ2-7	NA	NA	CASSLEAGLYEQYF	TGTGCCAGCAGCTTAGAAGCAGGACTCTACGAGCAGTACTTC
TRBV3-1	TRBJ2-5	NA	NA	CASSQVPETQYF	TGTGCCAGCAGCCAAGTCCCGGAGACCCAGTACTTC
TRBV3-1	TRBJ2-7	few	TRBD2	CASSQEGLAGYEQYF	TGTGCCAGCAGCCAAGAGGGGCTAGCGGGGTACGAGCAGTACTTC
TRBV12-3/TRBV12-4	TRBJ1-1	many	NA	CASSFGSQYTEAFF	TGTGCCAGCAGTTTCGGCAGCCAATACACTGAAGCTTTCTTT
TRBV29-1	TRBJ1-1	many	NA	CSVGRGLNTEAFF	TGCAGCGTTGGGAGGGGACTTAACACTGAAGCTTTCTTT
TRBV10-3	TRBJ2-7	few	NA	CAISPGGANSYEQYF	TGTGCCATCAGCCCAGGGGGGGCTAACTCCTACGAGCAGTACTTC
TRBV5-8	TRBJ2-1	NA	NA	CASSSGRRSSYNEQFF	TGTGCCAGCAGCTCGGGGCGGCGGAGCTCCTACAATGAGCAGTTCTTC
TRBV20-1	TRBJ2-1	NA	NA	CSGTFQSHEQFF	TGCAGTGGAACGTTCCAGTCCCATGAGCAGTTCTTC
TRBV10-3	TRBJ2-2	NA	TRBD1	CANSGTGGTGELFF	TGTGCCAACTCCGGGACAGGGGGCACCGGGGAGCTGTTTTTT
TRBV18	TRBJ2-3	NA	TRBD2	CASSPLAGIDTQYF	TGTGCCAGCTCACCCCTAGCGGGTATAGATACGCAGTATTTT
TRBV11-1	TRBJ2-2	NA	TRBD1	CASRARQDRGRGNTGELFF	TGTGCCAGCAGAGCAAGACAAGACAGGGGGCGCGGGAACACCGGGGAGCTGTTTTTT
TRBV5-1	TRBJ2-2	many	NA	CASSLGTSNTGELFF	TGCGCCAGCAGCTTGGGGACTTCGAACACCGGGGAGCTGTTTTTT
TRBV5-1	TRBJ2-3	few	TRBD2	CASSLERGGGTDTQYF	TGCGCCAGCAGCTTGGAACGGGGAGGGGGCACAGATACGCAGTATTTT
TRBV11-2	TRBJ1-2	many	NA	CASSPDSSYGYTF	TGTGCCAGCAGCCCAGACAGCTCCTATGGCTACACCTTC
TRBV7-2	TRBJ2-3	NA	NA	CASSHDRTPGDTQYF	TGTGCCAGCAGCCATGACCGGACGCCAGGGGATACGCAGTATTTT
TRBV29-1	TRBJ1-1	many	NA	CSVETPRLGPNTEAFF	TGCAGCGTTGAAACTCCTCGACTGGGACCGAACACTGAAGCTTTCTTT
TRBV5-1	TRBJ2-7	few	NA	CASSGSSPYEQYF	TGCGCCAGCAGCGGGAGTAGCCCCTACGAGCAGTACTTC
TRBV20-1	TRBJ2-3	few	TRBD2	CSARDQASGRDTQYF	TGCAGTGCTAGAGATCAGGCTAGCGGGAGGGATACGCAGTATTTT
TRBV20-1	TRBJ1-1	few	NA	CSAQPAEEAFF	TGCAGTGCCCAGCCTGCCGAAGAAGCTTTCTTT
TRBV7-9	TRBJ2-7	NA	TRBD2	CASSLVGGGPVHEQYF	TGTGCCAGCAGCTTAGTCGGGGGGGGGCCGGTCCACGAGCAGTACTTC
TRBV5-1	TRBJ2-7	many	TRBD1	CASSVGTAYEQYF	TGCGCCAGCAGCGTCGGGACAGCCTACGAGCAGTACTTC
TRBV12-3/TRBV12-4	TRBJ1-6	NA	NA	CASSPMTFNSPLHF	TGTGCCAGCAGCCCTATGACCTTTAATTCACCCCTCCACTTT
TRBV3-1	TRBJ1-1	NA	NA	CASSPPGQGMNTEAFF	TGTGCCAGCAGCCCGCCTGGGCAGGGGATGAACACTGAAGCTTTCTTT